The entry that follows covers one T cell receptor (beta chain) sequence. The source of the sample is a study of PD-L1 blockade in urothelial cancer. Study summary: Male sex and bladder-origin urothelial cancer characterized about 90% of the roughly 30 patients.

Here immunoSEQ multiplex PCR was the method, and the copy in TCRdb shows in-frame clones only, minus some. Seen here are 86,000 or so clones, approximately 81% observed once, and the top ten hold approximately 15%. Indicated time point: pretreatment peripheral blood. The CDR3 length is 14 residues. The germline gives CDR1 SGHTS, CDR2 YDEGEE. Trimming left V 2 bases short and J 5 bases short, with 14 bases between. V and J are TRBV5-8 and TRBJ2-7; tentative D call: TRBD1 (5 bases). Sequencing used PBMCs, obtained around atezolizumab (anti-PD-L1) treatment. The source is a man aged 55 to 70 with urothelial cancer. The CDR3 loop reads CASSFGAFRDEQYF. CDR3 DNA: TGTGCCAGCAGCTTTGGAGCATTCAGGGACGAGCAGTACTTC.